A selection of T cell receptor beta chains follows, all from one sample in a study of CD4 and CD8 cells across lung adenocarcinoma regions. MiXCR was run by TCRdb on the PCR reads, yielding one entry per CDR3 protein. This table has around 25,000 distinct CDR3 sequences, 40% to 60% appearing once. Material for sequencing was CD8+ T cells from the center of a lung tumor. Receptors were obtained from a male donor with lung adenocarcinoma. The CD4 and CD8 labels of this study may be unreliable. CDR3s include the opening cysteine and the closing phenylalanine or tryptophan. Fields, in order: D gene, J gene, CDR3 length, V gene, clone size, CDR3 DNA, CDR3 protein. D genes are given only for firm matches. Rows may omit the clone size; those that give it use once, few, many or a size class.

D: TRBD2; J: TRBJ2-1; length: 16; V: TRBV6-5; size: -; DNA: TGTGCCAGCAGTTACTCGCCGGGACTAGCGGGGTATGAGCAGTTCTTC; CDR3: CASSYSPGLAGYEQFF
D: -; J: TRBJ1-1; length: 15; V: TRBV25-1; size: many; DNA: TGTGCCAGCAGTCACCCCCTCCCGGGTGGGACTGAAGCTTTCTTT; CDR3: CASSHPLPGGTEAFF
D: -; J: TRBJ2-4; length: 18; V: TRBV28; size: -; DNA: TGTGCCAGCAGTTTTAGTATTGTCTTCGCCCGGGCCAAAAACATTCAGTACTTC; CDR3: CASSFSIVFARAKNIQYF
D: -; J: TRBJ1-5; length: 15; V: TRBV6-1; size: -; DNA: TGTGCCAGCAGTGAAGGCGGGGGCGCGAATCAGCCCCACCACTTT; CDR3: CASSEGGGANQPHHF
D: TRBD1; J: TRBJ1-6; length: 18; V: TRBV4-1; size: -; DNA: TGCGCCAGCAGCCTTCGGACAGGGGAATTCGGGACCAATTCACCCCTCCACTTT; CDR3: CASSLRTGEFGTNSPLHF
D: -; J: TRBJ2-7; length: 14; V: TRBV27; size: medium-sized; DNA: TGTGCCAGCAGTTTGAAAGGGGGGCCCTACGAGCAGTACTTC; CDR3: CASSLKGGPYEQYF
D: -; J: TRBJ2-7; length: 12; V: TRBV24-1; size: few; DNA: TGTGCCACCAGTTCTGGCTCCTACGAGCAGTACTTC; CDR3: CATSSGSYEQYF
D: TRBD2; J: TRBJ2-7; length: 18; V: TRBV6-1; size: -; DNA: TGTGCCAGCAGTGTAGGACTAGCGGGGGCTGTCTATTCCTACGAGCAGTACTTC; CDR3: CASSVGLAGAVYSYEQYF
D: TRBD1; J: TRBJ2-3; length: 14; V: TRBV6-1; size: -; DNA: TGTGCCAGCAGGGGACAGGGGGCGCGGGATGCGCAGTATTTT; CDR3: CASRGQGARDAQYF
D: TRBD2; J: TRBJ2-1; length: 13; V: TRBV15; size: few; DNA: TGTGCCACCAGCAGGACTAGCTTCAATGAGCAGTTCTTC; CDR3: CATSRTSFNEQFF
D: -; J: TRBJ2-3; length: 14; V: TRBV7-6; size: many; DNA: TGTGCCAGCAGCCCCTTAGGCGGTCCGGATACGCAGTATTTT; CDR3: CASSPLGGPDTQYF
D: -; J: TRBJ2-7; length: 11; V: TRBV11-2; size: -; DNA: TGTGCCAGCAGCCACTCCAATGAGCAGTACTTC; CDR3: CASSHSNEQYF
D: -; J: TRBJ1-5; length: 15; V: TRBV27; size: many; DNA: TGTGCCAGCAGTTTAATCGGCAAGTCAAATCAGCCCCAGCATTTT; CDR3: CASSLIGKSNQPQHF
D: -; J: TRBJ1-2; length: 13; V: TRBV6-1; size: few; DNA: TGTGCCAGCAGTGACAGGGGAGGGTATGGCTACACCTTC; CDR3: CASSDRGGYGYTF
D: TRBD1; J: TRBJ2-7; length: 17; V: TRBV6-1; size: many; DNA: TGTGCCAGCAGTGAACCCCTCAGGGGGCGGTCATCCTACGAGCAGTACTTC; CDR3: CASSEPLRGRSSYEQYF
D: -; J: TRBJ2-7; length: 14; V: TRBV6-5; size: many; DNA: TGTGCCAGCAGTTATCCGGGACGACCCTACGAGCAGTACTTC; CDR3: CASSYPGRPYEQYF
D: -; J: TRBJ2-4; length: 14; V: TRBV6-1; size: -; DNA: TGTGCCAGCAGTGAAGCCCAGGACCCCGCCATTCAGTACTTC; CDR3: CASSEAQDPAIQYF
D: TRBD1; J: TRBJ2-1; length: 16; V: TRBV6-1; size: few; DNA: TGTGCCAGCAGTGAAGCTTGGGACAGGGCTTGGGATGAGCAGTTCTTC; CDR3: CASSEAWDRAWDEQFF
D: -; J: TRBJ2-3; length: 10; V: TRBV10-2; size: -; DNA: TGCGCCACCAGAGGTGATACGCAGTATTTT; CDR3: CATRGDTQYF
D: TRBD1; J: TRBJ2-7; length: 14; V: TRBV30; size: -; DNA: TGTGCCTGGAGTGTAGGGACAGGGGCGGGCGAGCAGTACTTC; CDR3: CAWSVGTGAGEQYF
D: -; J: TRBJ2-2; length: 14; V: TRBV25-1; size: many; DNA: TGTGCCAGCAGTGCCGGGACGAACACCGGGGAGCTGTTTTTT; CDR3: CASSAGTNTGELFF
D: -; J: TRBJ2-1; length: 11; V: TRBV5-1; size: -; DNA: TGCGCCAGCAGCCTAGACAATGAGCAGTTCTTC; CDR3: CASSLDNEQFF
D: TRBD2; J: TRBJ2-3; length: 14; V: TRBV12-3/TRBV12-4; size: many; DNA: TGTGCCAGCAGTTCTAGCGGGGGAGGAGATACGCAGTATTTT; CDR3: CASSSSGGGDTQYF
D: -; J: TRBJ2-5; length: 15; V: TRBV25-1; size: few; DNA: TGTGCCAGCAGTGATTGGATGGGGGTCGGGGAGACCCAGTACTTC; CDR3: CASSDWMGVGETQYF
D: -; J: TRBJ2-7; length: 14; V: TRBV4-1; size: once; DNA: TGCGCCAGCAGCCAAGGAGTGGACCTACGGGAGCAGTACTTC; CDR3: CASSQGVDLREQYF
D: -; J: TRBJ1-1; length: 14; V: TRBV6-6; size: many; DNA: TGTGCCAGCAGTTACCGATACCAGATCTCCGAAGCTTTCTTT; CDR3: CASSYRYQISEAFF
D: -; J: TRBJ2-3; length: 12; V: TRBV27; size: -; DNA: TGTGCCAGCAGTACACGGGCAGATACGCAGTATTTT; CDR3: CASSTRADTQYF
D: TRBD2; J: TRBJ2-4; length: 15; V: TRBV6-1; size: -; DNA: TGTGCCAGCTCCAAGGGGCGGCTAGCGGAAGATACGCAGTACTTC; CDR3: CASSKGRLAEDTQYF
D: -; J: TRBJ2-3; length: 11; V: TRBV6-1; size: many; DNA: TGTGCCAGCAGTGAAGTATTGGGGCAGTATTTT; CDR3: CASSEVLGQYF
D: TRBD1; J: TRBJ1-2; length: 17; V: TRBV6-1; size: many; DNA: TGTGCCAGCAGGAAAGGAAGTTCAGGGGGCCTGGGCTATGGCTACACCTTC; CDR3: CASRKGSSGGLGYGYTF
D: -; J: TRBJ2-3; length: 15; V: TRBV10-3; size: -; DNA: TGTGCCATCACACCTGGCTTTGTATTTTTAGTAGAGAGGGGTTTT; CDR3: CAITPGFVFLVERGF
D: TRBD1; J: TRBJ2-5; length: 14; V: TRBV6-1; size: few; DNA: TGTGCCAGCACCGGGACAGCTATTCTCAAAACCCAGTACTTC; CDR3: CASTGTAILKTQYF
D: TRBD1; J: TRBJ2-3; length: 13; V: TRBV6-1; size: -; DNA: TGTGCCAGGGGACAGGATGGGCCAGAGACCCAGTATTTC; CDR3: CARGQDGPETQYF
D: TRBD1; J: TRBJ2-6; length: 15; V: TRBV10-3; size: many; DNA: TGTGCCATCAGTGACAGGGGGAGTGGGGCCAACGTCCTGACTTTC; CDR3: CAISDRGSGANVLTF
D: -; J: TRBJ2-5; length: 16; V: TRBV10-1; size: -; DNA: TGCGCCAGCGCGGGCCGCGGGGGCGGGGACCAAGAGACCCAGTACTTC; CDR3: CASAGRGGGDQETQYF
D: -; J: TRBJ1-2; length: 13; V: TRBV4-1; size: -; DNA: TGCGCCAGCAGCCAACAGGGAGACTATGGCTACACCTTC; CDR3: CASSQQGDYGYTF
D: -; J: TRBJ2-3; length: 16; V: TRBV7-6; size: few; DNA: TGTGCCAGCAGCTTAGCGGGAGCGGCTAGCACAGATACGCAGTATTTT; CDR3: CASSLAGAASTDTQYF
D: TRBD1; J: TRBJ2-2; length: 16; V: TRBV5-4; size: few; DNA: TGTGCCAGCAGCTCAGGATCGGACAGGGATACCGGGGAGCTGTTTTTT; CDR3: CASSSGSDRDTGELFF
D: TRBD2; J: TRBJ2-1; length: 13; V: TRBV10-2; size: -; DNA: TGCGCCAGCGGACTAGGTTCCTACAATGAGCAGTTCTTC; CDR3: CASGLGSYNEQFF
D: -; J: TRBJ2-5; length: 14; V: TRBV4-1; size: -; DNA: TGCGCCAGCAGCCAACTAACCCACCAAGAGACCCAGTACTTC; CDR3: CASSQLTHQETQYF
D: TRBD2; J: TRBJ2-3; length: 16; V: TRBV6-1; size: -; DNA: TGTGCCAGCAGAGCCTCTCCGGGACTAGCACCAGATACGCAGTATTTT; CDR3: CASRASPGLAPDTQYF
D: -; J: TRBJ2-2; length: 15; V: TRBV11-2; size: many; DNA: TGTGCCAGCAGCTTAAAGCGAGGGGACACCGGGGAGCTGTTTTTT; CDR3: CASSLKRGDTGELFF
D: TRBD2; J: TRBJ2-1; length: 16; V: TRBV7-6; size: -; DNA: TGTGCCAGCAGCCCGTTTGGCGGGAGCTCCTACAATGAGCAGTTCTTC; CDR3: CASSPFGGSSYNEQFF
D: TRBD2; J: TRBJ2-5; length: 13; V: TRBV6-1; size: many; DNA: TGTGCCAGCAGTGTAGCGGGAGGAGAGACCCAGTACTTC; CDR3: CASSVAGGETQYF
D: -; J: TRBJ2-2; length: 12; V: TRBV6-1; size: few; DNA: TGTGCCAGCAGCCAGGAGGGTCCGGAGCTGTTTTTT; CDR3: CASSQEGPELFF